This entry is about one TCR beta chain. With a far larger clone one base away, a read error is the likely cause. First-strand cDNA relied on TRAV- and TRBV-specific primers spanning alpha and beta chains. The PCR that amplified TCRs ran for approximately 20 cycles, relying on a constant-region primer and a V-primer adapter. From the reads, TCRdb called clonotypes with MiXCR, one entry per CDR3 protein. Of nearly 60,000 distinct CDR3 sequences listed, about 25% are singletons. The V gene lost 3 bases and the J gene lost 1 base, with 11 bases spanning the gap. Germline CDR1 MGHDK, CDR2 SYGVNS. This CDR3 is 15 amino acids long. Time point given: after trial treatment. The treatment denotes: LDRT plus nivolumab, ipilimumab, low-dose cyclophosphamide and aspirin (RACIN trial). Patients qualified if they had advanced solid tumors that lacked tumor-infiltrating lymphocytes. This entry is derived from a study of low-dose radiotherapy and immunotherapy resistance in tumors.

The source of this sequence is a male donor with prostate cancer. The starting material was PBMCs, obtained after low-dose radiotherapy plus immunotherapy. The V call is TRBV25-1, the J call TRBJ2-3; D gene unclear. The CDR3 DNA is TGTGCCAGCAGTGACACGGACGGACGCACAGATACGCAGTATTTT. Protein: CASSDTDGRTDTQYF.